This T cell receptor beta chain stems from a study of identical twins. TCRdb passed the 5' RACE reads through MiXCR, listing each CDR3 protein once. This table holds 1.5 million to 2 million distinct CDR3 sequences, around 29% found once. The CDR3 consists of 17 residues. Between the trimmed V and J ends, which lost 4 bases and 1 base, there was a span of 18 bases. Germline CDR1 SGHNT, CDR2 YYREEE (reference sequence). The sequence was obtained from a newborn girl in good health. This chain connects TRBV5-4 to TRBJ2-1; no clear D gene. Specimen: cord blood. The CDR3 protein is CASSPRKPLGSYNEQFF. Here the CDR3 DNA reads TGTGCCAGCAGCCCACGGAAACCCCTAGGGTCCTACAATGAGCAGTTCTTC.